This TCR beta chain emerged from a study of T cells in Graves' hyperthyroidism and ophthalmopathy (dated by TCRdb to about 2019). A note on the overall study: Peripheral blood samples were taken at the time of initial diagnosis, prior to any treatment. A discovery cohort of about 100 patients, roughly 45 with Graves' ophthalmopathy and roughly 59 with stable Graves' hyperthyroidism, was used to find distinguishing TCR V-J signatures. Prospective prediction of ophthalmopathy was tested in an independent validation cohort consisting of 18 hyperthyroidism patients and 15 or so patients who later progressed to ophthalmopathy. The 75 to 100 discovery patients were randomly split 7:3 into training and test sets. In several Graves' hyperthyroidism patients, the study also compared T-cell repertoires from thyroid tissue with T-cell repertoires from blood. After sampling, hyperthyroidism patients received methimazole starting at 30 mg daily, and ophthalmopathy patients received high-dose intravenous methylprednisolone. According to the paper, TCR Vbeta CDR3 sequencing was carried out on approximately 140 peripheral blood samples, which came from approximately 41 ophthalmopathy, around 74 hyperthyroidism and approximately 17 progressor patients. Results and caveats for the whole study, not just this receptor: No statistical method was used to set the sample size in advance, and investigators knew the group allocation. Most expanded thyroid clonotypes (frequency above 0.001) were also detected in blood, suggesting blood repertoires may reflect thyroid immune responses. In validation, the model predicted progression to ophthalmopathy with 55% to 71% sensitivity and over 72% specificity, a median of about 6 months before onset. Ophthalmopathy was separated from stable hyperthyroidism by a 13 V-J signature model, with around 90% sensitivity and just over 81% specificity obtained in cross-validation and 80%/75% obtained in testing.

The TCR beta CDR3 regions were amplified from the RNA transcripts. The TCR CDR3 was subjected to a first round of RT-PCR using the HTBI primer set and the Qiagen OneStep RT-PCR kit. Libraries were constructed in a second round of multiplex PCR, after which size selection and purification were performed. Libraries were sequenced paired-end with 100 bp reads on an Illumina HiSeq2000. In the original analysis: SOAPnuke was used to process the raw data, with reads discarded if the reads contained adapters or uncalled bases, had a mean Phred below 15, or lacked an exact constant-primer or identifier match. COPE v1.2.5 was used to merge high-quality paired reads, and clonotypes were defined as unique nucleotide sequences. MiTCR v1.1 was used to align clonotypes to the IMGT TRBV, TRBD and TRBJ reference segments. The analysis included only V-J combinations with a frequency above 0.0001, which together covered more than 98% of the repertoires. The TCS score was defined as F50 (clonal expansion) divided by E x V (chaos), with BLOSUM62-based TCRdist calculated between CDR3 peptides within each V-J. Welch's t-statistics and random forest reduced fewer than 550 V-J features to some 14, which were used in a naive Bayes classifier (R e1071). TCRdb ran its own pipeline on the public reads, namely fastp trimming at Q25 and MiXCR clone calling, and kept in-frame beta chains. A single entry per CDR3 protein holds the most common genes and DNA from its merged rows. The V and J calls here are based on TCRdb, not the publication. In all, the sample holds around 340,000 distinct CDR3 sequences, and around 18% of those were seen once. The ten largest account for roughly 15% of the sample.

Many counts were recorded for this clonotype. No antigen is known for it. One base away there is no much larger clone; base qualities are not given. In the ophthalmopathy patients, disease was moderately to severely active, with a Clinical Activity Score of 3 or more, a NOSPECS grade of 4 or more, and a duration of less than 3 months. Any patient with an uncontrolled infection, another autoimmune disease, pregnancy or lactation was excluded. Diagnoses were established on the basis of clinical symptoms, serum thyroxine and TRAb, thyroid ultrasound, and orbital computed tomography. PBMCs were isolated from about 10 ml of fresh peripheral blood by Ficoll-Paque density gradient centrifugation. Total RNA was extracted using Trizol reagent, and RNA quality was assessed on an Agilent 2100 Bioanalyzer. The receptor was derived from a woman between 35 and 50 years old with Graves' ophthalmopathy. Sequenced sample: blood.

The CDR3 loop reads CSVEGQKNYGYTF. At the DNA level, the sequence is TGCAGCGTTGAGGGACAGAAAAACTATGGCTACACCTTC. The chain uses TRBV29-1 and TRBJ1-2, and 7 junction bases match TRBD1. Its CDR3 holds 13 amino acids, cysteine through phenylalanine. Solely the CDR3 DNA is kept, with 39 bases framed from the first base. Compared with germline, V lacks 3 bases and J lacks 2 bases; bases without a gene match: 3. CDR1 and CDR2 are drawn from the germline V gene: SQVTM, ANQGSEA.